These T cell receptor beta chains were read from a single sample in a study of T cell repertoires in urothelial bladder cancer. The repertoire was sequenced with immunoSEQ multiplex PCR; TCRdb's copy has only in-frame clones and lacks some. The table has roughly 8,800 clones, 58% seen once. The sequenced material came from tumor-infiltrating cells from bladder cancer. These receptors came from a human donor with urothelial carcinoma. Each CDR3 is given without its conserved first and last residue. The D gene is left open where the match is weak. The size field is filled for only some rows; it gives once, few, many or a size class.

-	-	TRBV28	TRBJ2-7	ASSLSGEPGEQY
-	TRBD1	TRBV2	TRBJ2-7	ASSVSGQGTYEQY
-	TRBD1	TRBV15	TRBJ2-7	ATSGYYRGFYEQY
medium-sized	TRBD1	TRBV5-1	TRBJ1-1	ASSFLWDSQTGDTEAF
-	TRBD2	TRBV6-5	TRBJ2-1	ASSYAGGRGNEQF
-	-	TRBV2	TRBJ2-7	ASKRYEQY
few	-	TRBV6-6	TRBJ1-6	ASSTPGQWDSPLH
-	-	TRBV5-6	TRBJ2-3	ASSLVGGHGTDTQY
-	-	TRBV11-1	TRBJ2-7	ASKKTPFRQY
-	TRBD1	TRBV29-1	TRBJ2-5	SVGQGEETQY